A selection of T cell receptor beta chains follows, all from one sample in a study of cytomegalovirus exposure and HLA in healthy donors. The assay was immunoSEQ multiplex PCR, and TCRdb's table has in-frame clones only and misses some. The sample records under 150,000 clones, about 61% being singletons. The sample was PBMCs. The receptors were gathered from a woman in her 40s in good health and CMV-seronegative. The CDR3 runs from the conserved cysteine through the conserved F or W. A D gene is named only where the DNA matches it firmly. Size values are once, few and many counts, or a class for expanded clones, and some rows have none.

NA | NA | TRBJ1-5 | TRBV9 | TGTGCCAGCAGCGTAGGAACAGGAGGGCAGCCCCAGCATTTT | CASSVGTGGQPQHF
TRBD2 | once | TRBJ2-7 | TRBV30 | TGTGCCTGGAGTTCTAGCGGGGGGGCCTCCGACGAGCAGTACTTC | CAWSSSGGASDEQYF
TRBD2 | NA | TRBJ2-3 | TRBV30 | TGTGCCTGGATAGCGGGATCGAGCACAGATACGCAGTATTTT | CAWIAGSSTDTQYF
TRBD1 | NA | TRBJ2-7 | TRBV14 | TGTGCCAGCAGCTCTCCATTACCGGGACAGGGCCTCCCCTACGAGCAGTACTTC | CASSSPLPGQGLPYEQYF
NA | NA | TRBJ1-3 | TRBV5-1 | TGCGCCAGCAGCTTGGAAAACAGGACGGAGAACACCATATATTTT | CASSLENRTENTIYF
NA | NA | TRBJ2-5 | TRBV4-1 | TGCGCCAGCAGCCAAGTAGGGGGTTGGGGTTTGGAGACCCAGTACTTC | CASSQVGGWGLETQYF
TRBD2 | NA | TRBJ2-3 | TRBV10-2 | TGCGCCAGCAGTGAGTCCAGCGGGGGGGCCCTTACGCAGTATTTT | CASSESSGGALTQYF
NA | once | TRBJ1-5 | TRBV4-1 | TGCGCCAGCAGCCAGGCGACGTCTGGAGGCAATCAGCCCCAGCATTTT | CASSQATSGGNQPQHF
TRBD2 | NA | TRBJ2-7 | TRBV4-2 | TGTGCCAGCAGCCAAGTTGCGGGGGGGGCCTACGAGCAGTACTTC | CASSQVAGGAYEQYF
TRBD2 | NA | TRBJ2-7 | TRBV9 | TGTGCCAGCAGCGTCGGGGGGTCCGGCTACGAGCAGTACTTC | CASSVGGSGYEQYF
TRBD1 | few | TRBJ1-1 | TRBV18 | TGTGCCAGCTCACCACAGGGGGCAACTGAAGCTTTCTTT | CASSPQGATEAFF
TRBD1 | NA | TRBJ2-7 | TRBV5-4 | TGTGCCAGCAGCTTGGACAGGGGGGCCTACGAGCAGTACTTC | CASSLDRGAYEQYF
NA | NA | TRBJ1-6 | TRBV7-3 | TGTGCCAGCAAGATTAGTAGTTCGGAGGGGTCCCTCCACTTT | CASKISSSEGSLHF
NA | NA | TRBJ1-2 | TRBV4-1 | TGCGCCAGCAGCGCCTTTCAGACCGGGGGCTACACCTTC | CASSAFQTGGYTF
NA | NA | TRBJ1-5 | TRBV9 | TGTGCCAGCAGCGTAGGGGCCGATCAGCCCCAGCATTTT | CASSVGADQPQHF
NA | NA | TRBJ1-1 | TRBV18 | TGTGCCAGCTCCCCTGACATGAACACTGAAGCTTTCTTT | CASSPDMNTEAFF
TRBD2 | NA | TRBJ2-1 | TRBV19 | TGTGCCAGTAGTATAACCGGGGGGGCCGTGAGTGAGCAGTTCTTC | CASSITGGAVSEQFF
TRBD1 | NA | TRBJ1-4 | TRBV11-2 | TGTGCCAGCAGCACCGGACAGGGGTCCAATGAAAAACTGTTTTTT | CASSTGQGSNEKLFF
NA | once | TRBJ1-3 | TRBV18 | TGTGCCAGCTCACCACGCGCAGGGCGCTCTGGAAACACCATATATTTT | CASSPRAGRSGNTIYF
TRBD2 | NA | TRBJ2-7 | TRBV2 | TGTGCCAGCAGTGAAGGTCCCGCCGCCGGGGGGTCCTACGAGCAGTACTTC | CASSEGPAAGGSYEQYF
TRBD1 | medium-sized | TRBJ1-2 | TRBV6-6 | TGTGCCAGCACCACAGGGGGCGCGAATGGCTACACCTTC | CASTTGGANGYTF
TRBD1 | few | TRBJ1-2 | TRBV30 | TGTGCCTGGAGGGCAGCCGGGACAGGGCCCTATGGCTACACCTTC | CAWRAAGTGPYGYTF
TRBD1 | NA | TRBJ2-7 | TRBV5-1 | TGCGCCAGCAGCTTGACCGGGACAGGGGGCGGTCGTACCGACGAGCAGTACTTC | CASSLTGTGGGRTDEQYF
NA | NA | TRBJ1-4 | TRBV28 | TGTGCCAGCAGTTCGCAGGGGACGGGTGAAAAACTGTTTTTT | CASSSQGTGEKLFF
NA | NA | TRBJ2-7 | TRBV23-1 | TGCGCCACGCAGGTTCTGCCCTACGAGCAGTACTTC | CATQVLPYEQYF
TRBD1 | NA | TRBJ1-2 | TRBV5-4 | TGTGCCAGCAGCCGAAATTTTTTGGGGACAGGGGGCAACTATGGCTACACCTTC | CASSRNFLGTGGNYGYTF
NA | NA | TRBJ1-3 | TRBV30 | TGTGCCTTTGGCCAAGCTGGCGGGGGAACCATATATTTT | CAFGQAGGGTIYF
NA | few | TRBJ2-2 | TRBV5-1 | TGCGCCAGCAGCCCCATCATCAACACCGGGGAGCTGTTTTTT | CASSPIINTGELFF
TRBD1 | NA | TRBJ2-3 | TRBV7-2 | TGTGCCAGCAGCTTCTTGGGACAGGGGGCTTCAGATACGCAGTATTTT | CASSFLGQGASDTQYF
NA | NA | TRBJ1-1 | TRBV28 | TGTGCCAGCAGCTGGCTCCGTGAAGCTTTCTTT | CASSWLREAFF
TRBD1 | NA | TRBJ1-5 | TRBV18 | TGTGCCAGCTCAGCGGGACAGGGTCAGCCCCAGCATTTT | CASSAGQGQPQHF
NA | NA | TRBJ1-1 | TRBV30 | TGTGCCTGGAGAAAGACAGTTGCAACTGAAGCTTTCTTT | CAWRKTVATEAFF
NA | NA | TRBJ2-7 | TRBV23-1 | TGCGCCAGCAGCTCATCCCGACAGGCCCCCCTTCACGAGCAGTACTTC | CASSSSRQAPLHEQYF
NA | NA | TRBJ1-4 | TRBV7-2 | TGTGCCAGCAGCTTAGCGTGGAGGGCGGGTAATGAAAAACTGTTTTTT | CASSLAWRAGNEKLFF
TRBD1 | few | TRBJ1-5 | TRBV6-1 | TGTGCCAGCAAAGGGACAGGCGGGCAGCCCCAGCATTTT | CASKGTGGQPQHF
TRBD1 | NA | TRBJ1-1 | TRBV5-6 | TGTGCCAGCAGCTCGGACAGGGGGCAGATTTTCTCTGAAGCTTTCTTT | CASSSDRGQIFSEAFF
NA | few | TRBJ2-4 | TRBV29-1 | TGCAGCGTTGTAACAGGGCTATCCAGGGGCGACATTCAGTACTTC | CSVVTGLSRGDIQYF
TRBD1 | few | TRBJ1-6 | TRBV5-5 | TGTGCCAGCAGCATACGAGGGACAGCGTATAATTCACCCCTCCACTTT | CASSIRGTAYNSPLHF
NA | NA | TRBJ1-1 | TRBV5-1 | TGCGCCAGCAAAGCAGGCCTGAACACTGAAGCTTTCTTT | CASKAGLNTEAFF
NA | few | TRBJ1-6 | TRBV5-1 | TGCGCCAGCAGTCTCCAGATTAATTCACCCCTCCACTTT | CASSLQINSPLHF
NA | NA | TRBJ2-7 | TRBV2 | TGTGCCAGCAGTGAAGTTCGGTTGCGGGAGCAGTACTTC | CASSEVRLREQYF
TRBD2 | NA | TRBJ2-5 | TRBV7-3 | TGTGCCAGCAGCTTAAACCCCTCCTTGCGGGGGGGCCGAGAGACCCAGTACTTC | CASSLNPSLRGGRETQYF
TRBD2 | NA | TRBJ2-1 | TRBV4-3 | TGCGCCAGCAGCCAAGATTGGGGGGGGTTTGGGTGGAATGAGCAGTTCTTC | CASSQDWGGFGWNEQFF